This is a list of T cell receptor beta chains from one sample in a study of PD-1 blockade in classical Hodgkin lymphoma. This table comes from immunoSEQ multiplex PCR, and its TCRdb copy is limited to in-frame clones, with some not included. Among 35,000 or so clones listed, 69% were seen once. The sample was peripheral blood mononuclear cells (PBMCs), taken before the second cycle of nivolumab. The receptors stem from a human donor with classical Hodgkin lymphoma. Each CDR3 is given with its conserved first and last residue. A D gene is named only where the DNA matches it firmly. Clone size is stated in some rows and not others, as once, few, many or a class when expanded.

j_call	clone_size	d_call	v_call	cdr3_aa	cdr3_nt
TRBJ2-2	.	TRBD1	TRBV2	CASTGQGAGELFF	TGTGCCAGCACGGGACAGGGGGCCGGGGAGCTGTTTTTT
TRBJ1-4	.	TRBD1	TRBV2	CASRKDRVGEKLFF	TGTGCCAGCAGAAAGGACAGGGTGGGTGAAAAACTGTTTTTT
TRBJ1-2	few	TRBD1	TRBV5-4	CASRTTGAYGYTF	TGTGCCAGCAGAACGACAGGGGCGTACGGCTACACCTTC
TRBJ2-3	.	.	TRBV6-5	CASSYGTTQYF	TGTGCCAGCAGTTATGGGACTACGCAGTATTTT
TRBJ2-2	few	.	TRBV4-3	CASSQVGVVPTNTGELFF	TGCGCCAGCAGCCAAGTCGGGGTAGTCCCGACGAACACCGGGGAGCTGTTTTTT
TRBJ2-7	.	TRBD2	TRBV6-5	CASSPLTGGTYEQYF	TGTGCCAGCAGTCCCCTGACGGGAGGCACCTACGAGCAGTACTTC
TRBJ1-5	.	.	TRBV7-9	CASSRDGDQPQHF	TGTGCCAGCAGTCGAGATGGAGATCAGCCCCAGCATTTT
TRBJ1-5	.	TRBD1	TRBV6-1	CASTGTGGRNQPQHF	TGTGCCAGCACCGGGACAGGGGGTCGCAATCAGCCCCAGCATTTT
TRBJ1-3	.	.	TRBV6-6	CASSPPENTIYF	TGTGCCAGCAGTCCGCCAGAAAACACCATATATTTT
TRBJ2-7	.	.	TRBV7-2	CASSLGNLYEQYF	TGTGCCAGCAGCTTAGGAAATCTCTACGAGCAGTACTTC
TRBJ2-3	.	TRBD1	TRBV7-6	CASSLMPGTADTDTQYF	TGTGCCAGCAGCTTGATGCCCGGGACAGCGGACACAGATACGCAGTATTTT